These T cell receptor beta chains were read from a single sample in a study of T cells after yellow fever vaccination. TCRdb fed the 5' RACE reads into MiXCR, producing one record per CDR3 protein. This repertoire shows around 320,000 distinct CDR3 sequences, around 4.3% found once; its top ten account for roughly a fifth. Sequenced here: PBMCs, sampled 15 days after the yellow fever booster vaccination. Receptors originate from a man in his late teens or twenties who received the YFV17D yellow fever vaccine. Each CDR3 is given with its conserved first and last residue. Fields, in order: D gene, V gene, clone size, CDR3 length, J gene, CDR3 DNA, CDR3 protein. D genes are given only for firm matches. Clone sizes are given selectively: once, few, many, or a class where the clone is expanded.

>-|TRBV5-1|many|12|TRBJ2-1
TGCGCCAGCAGCTTGGGTTGGGATGAGCAGTTCTTC
CASSLGWDEQFF
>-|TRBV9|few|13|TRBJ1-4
TGTGCCAGCAGCCCCCGATGGGGGGAAAAACTGTTTTTT
CASSPRWGEKLFF
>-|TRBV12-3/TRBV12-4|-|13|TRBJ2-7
TGTGCCAGCAGTCAGCTTCAGGGAGCTGAGCAGTACTTC
CASSQLQGAEQYF
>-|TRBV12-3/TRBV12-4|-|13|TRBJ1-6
TGTGCCAGCAGTCGTCTTTTTAATTCACCCCTCCACTTT
CASSRLFNSPLHF
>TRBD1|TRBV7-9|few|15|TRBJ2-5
TGTGCCAGCAGCTTGGGACAGGGGGGTCTAGAGACCCAGTACTTC
CASSLGQGGLETQYF
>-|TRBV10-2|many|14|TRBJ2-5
TGCGCCAGCAGTGAGCTCTCTGGGTATGAGACCCAGTACTTC
CASSELSGYETQYF
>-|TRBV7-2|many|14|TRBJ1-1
TGTGCCAGCAGCTTCCTCACAGGGAGGACTGAAGCTTTCTTT
CASSFLTGRTEAFF
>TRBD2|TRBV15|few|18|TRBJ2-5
TGTGCCACCAGCAGAGAGGGGGGGGAGGCGACCTCTCAGAAGACCCAGTACTTC
CATSREGGEATSQKTQYF
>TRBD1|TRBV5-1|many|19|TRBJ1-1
TGCGCCAGCAGCTTGGAATATCCCAGGGACAGGGGAGGCATTGTGGAAGCTTTCTTT
CASSLEYPRDRGGIVEAFF
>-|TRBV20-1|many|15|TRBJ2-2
TGCAGTGCGAAAAAGGGCGGGGAGTCCCCCGGGGAGCTGTTTTTT
CSAKKGGESPGELFF
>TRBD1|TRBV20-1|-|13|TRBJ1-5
TGCAGTGCCGCGGGACAGCCCAATCAGCCCCAGCATTTT
CSAAGQPNQPQHF
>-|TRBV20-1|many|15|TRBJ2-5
TGCAGTGCTCAGGGGGGACCGCCTATTCAAGAGACCCAGTACTTC
CSAQGGPPIQETQYF
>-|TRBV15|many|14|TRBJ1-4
TGTGCCACCAGCAAAGAAGGGTTCGAGGAAAAACTGTTTTTT
CATSKEGFEEKLFF
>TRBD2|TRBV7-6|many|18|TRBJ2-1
TGTGCCAGCAGCTTAGGATGGACTAGCGGGGGGACCTACAATGAGCAGTTCTTC
CASSLGWTSGGTYNEQFF
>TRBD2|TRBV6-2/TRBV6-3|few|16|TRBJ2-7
TGTGCCAGCAGAGATAGCGGGGCTTTCAGCTCCTACGAGCAGTACTTC
CASRDSGAFSSYEQYF